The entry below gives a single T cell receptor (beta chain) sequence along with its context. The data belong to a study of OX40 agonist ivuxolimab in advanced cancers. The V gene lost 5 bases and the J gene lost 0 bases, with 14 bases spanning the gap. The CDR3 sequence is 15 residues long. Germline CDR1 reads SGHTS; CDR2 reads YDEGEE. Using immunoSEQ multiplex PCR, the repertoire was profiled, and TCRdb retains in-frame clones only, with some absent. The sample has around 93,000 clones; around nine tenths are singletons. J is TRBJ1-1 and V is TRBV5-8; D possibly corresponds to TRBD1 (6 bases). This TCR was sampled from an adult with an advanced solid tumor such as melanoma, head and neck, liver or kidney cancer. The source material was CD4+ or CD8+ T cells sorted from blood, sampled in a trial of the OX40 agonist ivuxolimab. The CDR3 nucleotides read TGTGCCAGCAGAAGGGGGATAGTAATGAACACTGAAGCTTTCTTT. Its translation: CASRRGIVMNTEAFF.